Below, 10 T cell receptor beta chains from the same sample are listed, as sequenced in a study of post-analysis software for immune sequencing data (dated by TCRdb to between 2015 and 2016). Here is what the overall study found, with its caveats: Patients showed significantly higher frequencies than controls for roughly five TRBV segments, among them TRBV5-6, TRBV5-1 and TRBV20-1.

The receptor library was made with PCR. The data were produced on an Illumina HiSeq 2500. To reduce PCR and sequencing biases, unique molecular identifiers were incorporated into the TCR beta cDNA libraries. TCRdb reworked the public reads: Q25 trimming with fastp, MiXCR clone assembly, productive beta chains retained. Identical CDR3 proteins give one entry, which carries the most common genes and DNA. For this sample the table gives roughly 200,000 distinct CDR3 sequences, of which approximately 28% were detected only once. The ten most abundant clones make up approximately 3.6% of the sample. Their antigen targets remain unknown. The sample was blood. All receptors derive from a girl between 2 and 17 years old with multiple sclerosis.

This clonotype was counted at least ten times. J is TRBJ2-6 and V is TRBV29-1, with 9 positions matching TRBD1. Looked up from germline, CDR1 is SQVTM and CDR2 is ANQGSEA. V lost 6 bases and J lost 0; bases outside the gene matches: 6. There are 16 residues in the CDR3. CDR3 region: CSVDGTGLSGANVLTF. The CDR3 DNA sequence: TGCAGCGTCGACGGGACAGGGCTCTCTGGGGCCAACGTCCTGACTTTC.

The V call is TRBV29-1, the J call TRBJ1-2; no firm D call. Trimming removed 4 bases from V and 2 bases from J, with 8 bases in between. The V gene's germline CDR1 is SQVTM and CDR2 ANQGSEA. This CDR3 comprises 12 residues. Here the CDR3 DNA reads TGCAGCGTTGTTGGAGCCAACTATGGCTACACCTTC. It encodes CSVVGANYGYTF.

The chain is built from TRBV5-1 and TRBJ2-5, with unresolved D. This CDR3 is built from 14 residues. V lost 2 bases to trimming and J lost 2 bases, with 10 bases between them. From germline, CDR1 is SGHRS and CDR2 YFSETQ. The CDR3 spells CASSFLTVQETQYF. In DNA form, the CDR3 reads TGCGCCAGCAGCTTCTTGACGGTACAAGAGACCCAGTACTTC.

This clonotype has only a few counts. CDR3 amino acids: CSVAGSRTEAFF. In DNA, the CDR3 is TGCAGCGTTGCAGGGAGTCGGACTGAAGCTTTCTTT. This chain connects TRBV29-1 to TRBJ1-1; possibly TRBD1 for D (5 bases). The germline V gene encodes CDR1 SQVTM and CDR2 ANQGSEA. The length of the CDR3 is 12 residues. Trimming removed 4 bases at V and 5 bases at J, with 11 bases between.

This clonotype showed up many times. The rearrangement joins TRBV9 to TRBJ2-1; 12 bases fit TRBD2. CDR3 size: 16 residues. Trimming removed 4 bases from V and 3 bases from J; junction bases left unmatched: 5. The V gene's germline CDR1 is SGDLS and CDR2 YYNGEE. The CDR3 sequence: CASSNLAGGIYNEQFF. DNA for the CDR3: TGTGCCAGCAGCAATCTAGCGGGGGGGATCTACAATGAGCAGTTCTTC. Full variable domain (rest looked up from reference TRBV9 and TRBJ2-1): DSGVTQTPKHLITATGQRVTLRCSPRSGDLSVYWYQQSLDQGLQFLIQYYNGEERAKGNILERFSAQQFPDLHSELNLSSLELGDSALYFCASSNLAGGIYNEQFFGPGTRLTVL.

The chain has TRBV4-2 and TRBJ2-7; 11 positions match TRBD2. Gene TRBJ2-4 matches the end of the DNA better, so the J call may be wrong. From germline, CDR1 is LGHNA and CDR2 YNFKEQ. This CDR3 is 18 amino acids long. CDR3 amino acids: CASSQVTTSGGSGNIQYF. CDR3 nucleotides: TGTGCCAGCAGCCAAGTAACCACTAGCGGGGGCTCAGGGAACATTCAGTACTTC.

Regarding this clonotype: Possible read error: a much larger clone is one base away. J is TRBJ2-3 and V is TRBV5-5; D is ambiguous. The DNA end favors TRBJ1-5, so the J call may be wrong. The CDR3 contains 14 residues. Germline V gene lookup returns CDR1 SGHKS and CDR2 YYEKEE (reference sequence). CDR3 amino acids: CASTTEGSTDTQHF. The CDR3 nucleotides are TGTGCCAGCACCACGGAAGGTAGCACAGATACGCAGCATTTT.

The chain carries TRBV5-1 and TRBJ2-3, with D possibly matching TRBD2 (6 bases). CDR3 length: 13 residues. Germline CDR1 reads SGHRS; CDR2 reads YFSETQ. Trimming took 4 bases from V and 5 from J, leaving 11 bases between them. The DNA for the CDR3 is TGCGCCAGCAGCCCCCGGGGGAAAGATACGCAGTATTTT. This codes for CASSPRGKDTQYF. The full variable domain, rest sourced from reference TRBV5-1 and TRBJ2-3, is KAGVTQTPRYLIKTRGQQVTLSCSPISGHRSVSWYQQTPGQGLQFLFEYFSETQRNKGNFPGRFSGRQFSNSRSEMNVSTLELGDSALYLCASSPRGKDTQYFGPGTRLTVL.

At least ten counts were recorded for this clonotype. The rearrangement uses TRBV4-1 and TRBJ2-1; unclear D gene. The V end was cut by 1 base, the J end by 0 bases, with 13 bases between. Looked up from germline, CDR1 is MGHRA and CDR2 is YSYEKL. The CDR3 loop spans 17 amino acids. CDR3: CASSQGQLESSYNEQFF. CDR3 DNA: TGCGCCAGCAGCCAAGGCCAACTCGAAAGCTCCTACAATGAGCAGTTCTTC.

Ten or more counts support this clonotype. The gene calls are TRBV15 and TRBJ2-5, with TRBD2 identical over 7 bases. The CDR3 has 13 residues. Per germline, CDR1 LNHNV and CDR2 YYDKDF (reference sequence). V shed 4 bases, J shed 5 bases, and the junction held 4 bases outside the gene matches. The CDR3 loop reads CATSKGLVETQYF. CDR3 in DNA: TGTGCCACCAGCAAAGGACTAGTGGAGACCCAGTACTTC.